This TCR beta chain was observed in a study of shared clonotypes between healthy human individuals. Overall study findings and caveats: Sampling covered nothing but blood. Tissue TCR repertoires likely differ from those found in blood.

Per germline, CDR1 SGHAT and CDR2 FQNNGV. There are 15 residues in the CDR3. J gave up 3 bases and V 4 bases, and 9 bases lay outside the gene matches. Over several immunoSEQ plates, each subset's genomic DNA was distributed in even portions. Scientists sequenced DNA from unsorted PBMC on ten immunoSEQ deep assay plates. This table comes from immunoSEQ multiplex PCR, and its TCRdb copy is limited to in-frame clones, with some not included. The repertoire has about 600,000 clones, around 78% of them found once; the top ten carry 9.5% to 15%. For this clone: Its antigen remains unidentified.

The chain combines TRBV11-2 with TRBJ2-7; 7 bases agree with TRBD1. This sequence was found in a woman in her 40s in good health. Some clones in this sample may be carry-over from other donors' samples. Source material: PBMCs. Here the CDR3 DNA reads TGTGCCAGCAGCTCACTGACAGGGCTTGGCTACGAGCAGTACTTC. It codes for CASSSLTGLGYEQYF.